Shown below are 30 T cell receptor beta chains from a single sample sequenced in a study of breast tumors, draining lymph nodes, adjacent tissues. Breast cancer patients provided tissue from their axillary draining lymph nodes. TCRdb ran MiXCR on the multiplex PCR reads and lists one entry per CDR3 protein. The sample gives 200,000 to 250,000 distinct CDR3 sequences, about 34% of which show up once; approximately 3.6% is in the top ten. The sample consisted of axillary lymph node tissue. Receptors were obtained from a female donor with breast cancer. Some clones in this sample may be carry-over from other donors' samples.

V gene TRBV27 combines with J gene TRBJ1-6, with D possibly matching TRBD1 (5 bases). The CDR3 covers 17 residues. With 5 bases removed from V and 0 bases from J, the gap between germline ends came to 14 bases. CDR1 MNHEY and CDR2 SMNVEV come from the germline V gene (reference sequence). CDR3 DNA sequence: TGTGCCAGCAGTCCGTCCCAGGGAAGCTCCTATAATTCACCCCTCCACTTT. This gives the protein CASSPSQGSSYNSPLHF.

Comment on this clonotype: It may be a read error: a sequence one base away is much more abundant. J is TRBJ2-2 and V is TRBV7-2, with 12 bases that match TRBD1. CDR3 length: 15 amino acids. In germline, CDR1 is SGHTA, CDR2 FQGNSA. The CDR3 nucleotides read TGTGCCAGCAGCCCGGGACAGGGGGCGATCGGGGAGCTGCTTTTT. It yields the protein CASSPGQGAIGELLF.

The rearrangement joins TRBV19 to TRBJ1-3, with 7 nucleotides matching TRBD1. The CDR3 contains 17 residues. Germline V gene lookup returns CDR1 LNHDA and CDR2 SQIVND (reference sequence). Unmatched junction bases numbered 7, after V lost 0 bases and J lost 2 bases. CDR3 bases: TGTGCCAGTAGTATAGATCTCAGGGGGAACACTGGAAACACCATATATTTT. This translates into CASSIDLRGNTGNTIYF.

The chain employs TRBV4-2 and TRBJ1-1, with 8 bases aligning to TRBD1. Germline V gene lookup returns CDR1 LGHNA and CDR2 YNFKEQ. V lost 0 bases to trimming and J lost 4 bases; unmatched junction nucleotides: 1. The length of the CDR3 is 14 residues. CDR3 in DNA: TGTGCCAGCAGCCAAGACGGACAGGGCACTGAAGCTTTCTTT. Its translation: CASSQDGQGTEAFF.

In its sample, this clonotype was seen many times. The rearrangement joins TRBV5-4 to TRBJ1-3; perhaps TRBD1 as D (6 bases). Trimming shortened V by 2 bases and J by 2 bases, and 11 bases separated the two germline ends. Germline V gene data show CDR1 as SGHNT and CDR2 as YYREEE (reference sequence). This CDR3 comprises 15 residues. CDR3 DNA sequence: TGTGCCAGCAGCTTACAGGCAGGGGCTGGAAACACCATATATTTT. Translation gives CASSLQAGAGNTIYF.

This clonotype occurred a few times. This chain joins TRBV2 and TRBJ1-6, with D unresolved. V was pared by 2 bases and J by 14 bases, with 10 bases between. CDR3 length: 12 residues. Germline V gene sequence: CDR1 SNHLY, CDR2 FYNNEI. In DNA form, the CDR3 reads TGTGCCAGCAGTGAACCGCTAAGGGCCCTCCACTTT. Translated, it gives CASSEPLRALHF.

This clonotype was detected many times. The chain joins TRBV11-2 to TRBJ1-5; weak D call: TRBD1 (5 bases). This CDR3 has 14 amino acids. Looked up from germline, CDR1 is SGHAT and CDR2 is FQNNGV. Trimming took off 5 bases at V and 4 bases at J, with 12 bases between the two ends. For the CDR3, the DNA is TGTGCCAGCAGCGCGGGACCTTTTAATCAGCCCCAGCATTTT. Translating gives CASSAGPFNQPQHF.

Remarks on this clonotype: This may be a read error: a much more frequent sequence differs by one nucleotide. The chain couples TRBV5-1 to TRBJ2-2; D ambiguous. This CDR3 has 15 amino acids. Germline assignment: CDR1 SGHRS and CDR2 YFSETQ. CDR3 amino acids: CASGIGNPNAGELFF. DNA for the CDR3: TGCGCCAGCGGGATAGGGAATCCGAACGCCGGGGAGCTGTTTTTT. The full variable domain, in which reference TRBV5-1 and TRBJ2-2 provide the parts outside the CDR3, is KAGVTQTPRYLIKTRGQQVTLSCSPISGHRSVSWYQQTPGQGLQFLFEYFSETQRNKGNFPGRFSGRQFSNSRSEMNVSTLELGDSALYLCASGIGNPNAGELFFGEGSRLTVL.

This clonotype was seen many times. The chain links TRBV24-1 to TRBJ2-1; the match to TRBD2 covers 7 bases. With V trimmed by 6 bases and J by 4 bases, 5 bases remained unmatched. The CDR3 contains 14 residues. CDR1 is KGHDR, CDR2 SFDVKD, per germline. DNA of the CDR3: TGTGCCACCAGTCCTAGCGGAGTTTACAATGAGCAGTTCTTC. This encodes CATSPSGVYNEQFF.

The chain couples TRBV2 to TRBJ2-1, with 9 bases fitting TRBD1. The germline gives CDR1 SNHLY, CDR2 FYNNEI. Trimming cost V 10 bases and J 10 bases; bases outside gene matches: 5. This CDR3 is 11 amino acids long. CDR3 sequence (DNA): TGTGCCACCACCGGGACAGGGGAGCAGTTCTTC. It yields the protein CATTGTGEQFF. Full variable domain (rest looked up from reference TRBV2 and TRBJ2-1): EPEVTQTPSHQVTQMGQEVILRCVPISNHLYFYWYRQILGQKVEFLVSFYNNEISEKSEIFDDQFSVERPDGSNFTLKIRSTKLEDSAMYFCATTGTGEQFFGPGTRLTVL.

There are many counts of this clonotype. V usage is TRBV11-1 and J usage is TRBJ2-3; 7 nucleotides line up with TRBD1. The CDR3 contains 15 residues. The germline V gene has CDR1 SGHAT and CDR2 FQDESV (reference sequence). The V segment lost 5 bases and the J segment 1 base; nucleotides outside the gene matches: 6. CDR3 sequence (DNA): TGTGCCAGCAGCCTCCGACAGGGTGGCACAGATACGCAGTATTTT. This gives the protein CASSLRQGGTDTQYF.

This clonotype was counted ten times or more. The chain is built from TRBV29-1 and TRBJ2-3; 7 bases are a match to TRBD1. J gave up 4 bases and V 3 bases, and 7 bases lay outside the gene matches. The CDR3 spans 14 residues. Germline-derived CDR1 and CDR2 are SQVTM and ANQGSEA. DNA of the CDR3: TGCAGCGTTGAGGACGACAGGGCCCCAGATACGCAGTATTTT. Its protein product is CSVEDDRAPDTQYF.

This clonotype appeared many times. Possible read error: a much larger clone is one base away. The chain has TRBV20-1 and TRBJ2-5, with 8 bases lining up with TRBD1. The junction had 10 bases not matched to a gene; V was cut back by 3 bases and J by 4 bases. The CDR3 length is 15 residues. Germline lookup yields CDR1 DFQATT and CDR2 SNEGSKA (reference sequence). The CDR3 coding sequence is TGCAGTGCTAGTAACAACAGGGGGAGGACAGAGACCCAGTACTTC. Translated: CSASNNRGRTETQYF.

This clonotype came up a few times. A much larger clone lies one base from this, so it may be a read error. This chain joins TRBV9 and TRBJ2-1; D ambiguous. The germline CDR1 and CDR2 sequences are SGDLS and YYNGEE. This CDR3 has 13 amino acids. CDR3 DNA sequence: TGTGCCAGCAGCGTATCGATATACAATAAGCAGTTCTTC. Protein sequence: CASSVSIYNKQFF.

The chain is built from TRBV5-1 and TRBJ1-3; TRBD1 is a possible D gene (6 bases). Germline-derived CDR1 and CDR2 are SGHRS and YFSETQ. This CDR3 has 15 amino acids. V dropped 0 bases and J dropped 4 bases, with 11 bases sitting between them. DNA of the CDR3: TGCGCCAGCAGCTTGGAGGGGGGCAGAGGAAACACCATATATTTT. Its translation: CASSLEGGRGNTIYF.

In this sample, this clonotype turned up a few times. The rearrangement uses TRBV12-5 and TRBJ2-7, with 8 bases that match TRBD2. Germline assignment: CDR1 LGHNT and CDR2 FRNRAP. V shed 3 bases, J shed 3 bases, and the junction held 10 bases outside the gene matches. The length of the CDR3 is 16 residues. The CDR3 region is CASGFGFGLAGYEQYF. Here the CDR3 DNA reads TGTGCTAGTGGTTTCGGGTTTGGACTAGCTGGCTACGAGCAGTACTTC.

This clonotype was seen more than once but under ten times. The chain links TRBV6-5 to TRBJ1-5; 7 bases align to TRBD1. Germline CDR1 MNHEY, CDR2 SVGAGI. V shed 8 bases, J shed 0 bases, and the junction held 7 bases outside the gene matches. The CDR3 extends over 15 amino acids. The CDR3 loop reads CASRGTAHSNQPQHF. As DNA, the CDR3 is TGTGCCAGCCGCGGGACAGCCCATAGCAATCAGCCCCAGCATTTT.

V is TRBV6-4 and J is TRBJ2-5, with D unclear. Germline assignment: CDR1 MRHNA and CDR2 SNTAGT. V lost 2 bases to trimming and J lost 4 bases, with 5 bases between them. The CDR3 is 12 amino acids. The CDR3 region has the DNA TGTGCCAGCAGTGACAGGCGAGAGACCCAGTACTTC. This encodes CASSDRRETQYF.

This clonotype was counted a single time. The CDR3 coding sequence is TGCAGTGCTAGTGACAGGGGAAGGACTAATGAAAAACTGTTTTTT. It codes for CSASDRGRTNEKLFF. The V gene is TRBV20-1, the J gene TRBJ1-4; 8 nucleotides align to TRBD1. V gave up 3 bases and J gave up 2 bases; unmatched junction bases: 5. Looked up from germline, CDR1 is DFQATT and CDR2 is SNEGSKA (reference sequence). The CDR3 length is 15 residues.

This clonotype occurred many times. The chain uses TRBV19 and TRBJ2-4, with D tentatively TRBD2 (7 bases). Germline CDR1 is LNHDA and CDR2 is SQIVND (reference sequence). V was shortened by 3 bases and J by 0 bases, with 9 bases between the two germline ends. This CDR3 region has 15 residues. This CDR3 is CASSMGGAAKNIQYF. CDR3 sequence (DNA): TGTGCCAGTAGTATGGGGGGGGCAGCCAAAAACATTCAGTACTTC. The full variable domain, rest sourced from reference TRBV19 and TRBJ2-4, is DGGITQSPKYLFRKEGQNVTLSCEQNLNHDAMYWYRQDPGQGLRLIYYSQIVNDFQKGDIAEGYSVSREKKESFPLTVTSAQKNPTAFYLCASSMGGAAKNIQYFGAGTRLSVL.

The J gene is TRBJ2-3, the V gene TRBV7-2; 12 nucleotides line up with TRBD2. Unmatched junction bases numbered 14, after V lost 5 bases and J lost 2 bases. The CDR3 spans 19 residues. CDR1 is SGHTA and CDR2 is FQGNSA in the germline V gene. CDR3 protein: CASSQVGTSGGQNTDTQYF. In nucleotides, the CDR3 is TGTGCCAGCAGCCAAGTGGGTACTAGCGGGGGGCAAAACACAGATACGCAGTATTTT.

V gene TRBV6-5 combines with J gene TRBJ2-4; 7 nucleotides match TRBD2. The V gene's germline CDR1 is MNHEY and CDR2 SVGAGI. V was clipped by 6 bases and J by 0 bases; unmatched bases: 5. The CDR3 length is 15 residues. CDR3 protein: CASRPLAVAKNIQYF. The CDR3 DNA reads TGTGCCAGCAGACCTCTAGCGGTAGCCAAAAACATTCAGTACTTC.

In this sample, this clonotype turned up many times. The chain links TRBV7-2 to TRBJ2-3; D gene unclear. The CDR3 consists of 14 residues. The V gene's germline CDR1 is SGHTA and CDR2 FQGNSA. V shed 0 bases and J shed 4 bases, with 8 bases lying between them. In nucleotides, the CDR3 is TGTGCCAGCAGCTTAGCGATCGCATCAGATACGCAGTATTTT. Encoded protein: CASSLAIASDTQYF.

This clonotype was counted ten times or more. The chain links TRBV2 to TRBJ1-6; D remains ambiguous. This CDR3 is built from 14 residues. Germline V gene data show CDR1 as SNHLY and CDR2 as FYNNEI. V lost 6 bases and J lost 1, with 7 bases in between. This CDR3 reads CASSRGSYNSPLHF. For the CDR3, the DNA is TGTGCCAGCAGCCGGGGTTCCTATAATTCACCCCTCCACTTT.

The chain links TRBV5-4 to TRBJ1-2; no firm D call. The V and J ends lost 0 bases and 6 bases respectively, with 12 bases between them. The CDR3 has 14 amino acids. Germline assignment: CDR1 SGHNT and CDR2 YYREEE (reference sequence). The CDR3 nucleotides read TGTGCCAGCAGCTTGGCCACGGCCGGTAATGGCTACACCTTC. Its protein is CASSLATAGNGYTF.

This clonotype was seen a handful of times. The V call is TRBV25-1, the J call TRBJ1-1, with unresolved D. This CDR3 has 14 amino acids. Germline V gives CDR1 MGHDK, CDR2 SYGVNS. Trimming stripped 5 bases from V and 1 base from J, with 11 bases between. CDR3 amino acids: CASSPPGENTEAFF. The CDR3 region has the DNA TGTGCCAGCAGTCCCCCAGGTGAGAACACTGAAGCTTTCTTT.

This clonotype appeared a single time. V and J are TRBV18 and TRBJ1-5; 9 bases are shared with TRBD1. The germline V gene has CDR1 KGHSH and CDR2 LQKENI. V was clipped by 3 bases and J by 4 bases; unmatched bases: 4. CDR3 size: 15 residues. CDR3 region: CASSPGTGQNQPQHF. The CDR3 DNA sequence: TGTGCCAGCTCACCCGGGACAGGGCAAAATCAGCCCCAGCATTTT.

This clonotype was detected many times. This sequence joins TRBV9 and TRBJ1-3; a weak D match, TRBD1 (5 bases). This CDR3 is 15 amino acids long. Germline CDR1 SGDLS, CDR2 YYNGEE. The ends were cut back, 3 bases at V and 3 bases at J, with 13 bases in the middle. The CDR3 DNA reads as TGTGCCAGCAGCGCCACTGGGGGGAGTGGAAACACCATATATTTT. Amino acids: CASSATGGSGNTIYF.

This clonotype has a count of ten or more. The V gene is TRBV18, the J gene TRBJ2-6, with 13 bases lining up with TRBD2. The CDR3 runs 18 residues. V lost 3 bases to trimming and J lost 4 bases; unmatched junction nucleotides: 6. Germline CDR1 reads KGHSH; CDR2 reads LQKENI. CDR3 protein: CASSPPGLAGTGANVLTF. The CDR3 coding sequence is TGTGCCAGCTCACCTCCGGGACTAGCGGGAACAGGGGCCAACGTCCTGACTTTC. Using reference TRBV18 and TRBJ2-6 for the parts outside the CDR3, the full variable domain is NAGVMQNPRHLVRRRGQEARLRCSPMKGHSHVYWYRQLPEEGLKFMVYLQKENIIDESGMPKERFSAEFPKEGPSILRIQQVVRGDSAAYFCASSPPGLAGTGANVLTFGAGSRLTVL.

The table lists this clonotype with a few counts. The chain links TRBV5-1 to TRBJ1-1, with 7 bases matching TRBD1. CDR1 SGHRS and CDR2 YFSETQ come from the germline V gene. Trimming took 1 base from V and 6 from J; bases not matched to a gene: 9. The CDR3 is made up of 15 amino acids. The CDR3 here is CASSLTGERTAEAFF. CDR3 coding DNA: TGCGCCAGCAGCTTGACAGGGGAGAGAACGGCTGAAGCTTTCTTT.